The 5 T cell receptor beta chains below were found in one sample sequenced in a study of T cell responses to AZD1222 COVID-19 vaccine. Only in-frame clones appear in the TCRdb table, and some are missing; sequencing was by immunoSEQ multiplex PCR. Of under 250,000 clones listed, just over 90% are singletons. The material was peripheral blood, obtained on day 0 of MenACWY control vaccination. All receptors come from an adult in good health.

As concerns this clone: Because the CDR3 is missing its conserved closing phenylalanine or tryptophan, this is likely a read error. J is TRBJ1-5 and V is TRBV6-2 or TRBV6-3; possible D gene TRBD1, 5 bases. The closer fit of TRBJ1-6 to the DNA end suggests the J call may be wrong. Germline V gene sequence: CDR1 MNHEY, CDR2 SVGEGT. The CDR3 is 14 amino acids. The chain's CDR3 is CASSYSTLRDALHV. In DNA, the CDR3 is TGTGCCAGCAGTTACTCGACCCTCCGGGACGCCCTCCACGTA.

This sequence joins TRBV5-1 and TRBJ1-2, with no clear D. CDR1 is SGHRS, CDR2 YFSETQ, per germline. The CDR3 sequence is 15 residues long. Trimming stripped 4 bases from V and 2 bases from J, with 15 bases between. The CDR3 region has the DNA TGCGCCAGCAGCCCACTTGATGGGCAGAACTATGGCTACACCTTC. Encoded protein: CASSPLDGQNYGYTF.

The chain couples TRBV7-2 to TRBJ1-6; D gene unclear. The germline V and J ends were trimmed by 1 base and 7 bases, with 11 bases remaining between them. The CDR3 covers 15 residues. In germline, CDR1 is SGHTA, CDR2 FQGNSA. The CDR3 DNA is TGTGCCAGCAGCTTAGACGGCCGGGAAAATTCACCCCTCCACTTT. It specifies CASSLDGRENSPLHF. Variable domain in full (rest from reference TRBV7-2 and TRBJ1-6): GAGVSQSPSNKVTEKGKDVELRCDPISGHTALYWYRQSLGQGLEFLIYFQGNSAPDKSGLPSDRFSAERTGGSVSTLTIQRTQQEDSAVYLCASSLDGRENSPLHFGNGTRLTVT.

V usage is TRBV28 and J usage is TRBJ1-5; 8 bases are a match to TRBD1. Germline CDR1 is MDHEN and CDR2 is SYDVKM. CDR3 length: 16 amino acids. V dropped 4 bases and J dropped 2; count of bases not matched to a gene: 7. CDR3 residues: CASSSPTGEGNQPQHF. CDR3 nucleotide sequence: TGTGCCAGCAGTTCCCCGACAGGGGAAGGCAATCAGCCCCAGCATTTT.

CDR3 sequence: CASSLDMGFMGENQPQHF. CDR3 nucleotides: TGTGCCAGCAGCCTAGATATGGGGTTTATGGGCGAAAATCAGCCCCAGCATTTT. V gene TRBV7-9 combines with J gene TRBJ1-5, with unresolved D. V was trimmed by 5 bases and J by 4 bases, leaving 24 bases between them. The CDR3 contains 18 residues. CDR1 SEHNR and CDR2 FQNEAQ come from the germline V gene (reference sequence). Based on the CDR3 plus reference TRBV7-9 and TRBJ1-5, the full variable domain is DTGVSQNPRHKITKRGQNVTFRCDPISEHNRLYWYRQTLGQGPEFLTYFQNEAQLEKSRLLSDRFSAERPKGSFSTLEIQRTEQGDSAMYLCASSLDMGFMGENQPQHFGDGTRLSIL.